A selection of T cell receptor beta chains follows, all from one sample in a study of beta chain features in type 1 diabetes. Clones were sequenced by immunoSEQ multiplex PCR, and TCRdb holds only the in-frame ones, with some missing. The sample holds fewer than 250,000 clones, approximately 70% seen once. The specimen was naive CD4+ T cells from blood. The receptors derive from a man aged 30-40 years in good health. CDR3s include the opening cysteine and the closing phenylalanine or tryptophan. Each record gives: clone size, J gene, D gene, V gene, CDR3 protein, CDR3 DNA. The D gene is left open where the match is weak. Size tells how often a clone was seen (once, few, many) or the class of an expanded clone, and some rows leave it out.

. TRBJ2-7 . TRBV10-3 CAIRGSHEQYF TGTGCCATCAGAGGCTCCCACGAGCAGTACTTC
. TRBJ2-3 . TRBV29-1 CSVDGRGTDTQYF TGCAGCGTTGATGGGCGGGGCACAGATACGCAGTATTTT
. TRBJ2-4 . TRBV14 CASSQVSQGIQYF TGTGCCAGCAGCCAAGTGTCCCAGGGGATTCAGTACTTC
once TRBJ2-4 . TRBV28 CASSPAGGSNIQYF TGTGCCAGCAGCCCGGCGGGTGGTTCCAACATTCAGTACTTC
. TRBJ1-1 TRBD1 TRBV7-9 CASSYRGTEAFF TGTGCCAGCAGCTACAGGGGCACTGAAGCTTTCTTT
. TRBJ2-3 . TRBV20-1 CSALHGDTQYF TGCAGTGCTCTACACGGAGATACGCAGTATTTT
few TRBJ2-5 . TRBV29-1 CSVQRTQETQYF TGCAGCGTTCAAAGGACTCAAGAGACCCAGTACTTC
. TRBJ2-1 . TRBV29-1 CSAGGRHNEQFF TGCAGCGCTGGAGGCAGGCACAATGAGCAGTTCTTC
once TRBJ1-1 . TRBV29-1 CSVGQGQDTEAFF TGCAGCGTCGGCCAGGGACAAGACACTGAAGCTTTCTTT
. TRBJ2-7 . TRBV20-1 CSASDSYEQYF TGCAGTGCTTCGGACTCCTACGAGCAGTACTTC
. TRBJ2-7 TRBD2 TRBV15 CATSPRTSGINEQYF TGTGCCACCAGCCCCCGGACTAGCGGGATCAACGAGCAGTACTTC
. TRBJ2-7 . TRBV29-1 CSVEDQVWNEQYF TGCAGCGTTGAAGATCAGGTATGGAACGAGCAGTACTTC
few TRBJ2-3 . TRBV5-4 CASSLDGRETDTQYF TGTGCCAGCAGCTTGGATGGCAGGGAAACAGATACGCAGTATTTT